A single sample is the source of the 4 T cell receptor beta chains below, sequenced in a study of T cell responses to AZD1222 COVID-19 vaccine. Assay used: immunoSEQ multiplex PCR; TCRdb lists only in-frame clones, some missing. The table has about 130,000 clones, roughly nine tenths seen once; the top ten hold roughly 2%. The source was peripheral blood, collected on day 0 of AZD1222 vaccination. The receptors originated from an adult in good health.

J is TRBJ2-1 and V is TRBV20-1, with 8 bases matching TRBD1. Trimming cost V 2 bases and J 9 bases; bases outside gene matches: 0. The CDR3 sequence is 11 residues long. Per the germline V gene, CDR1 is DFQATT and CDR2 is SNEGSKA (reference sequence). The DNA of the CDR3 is TGCAGTGCTAGACAGGGGGCTGAGCAGTTCTTC. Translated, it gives CSARQGAEQFF.

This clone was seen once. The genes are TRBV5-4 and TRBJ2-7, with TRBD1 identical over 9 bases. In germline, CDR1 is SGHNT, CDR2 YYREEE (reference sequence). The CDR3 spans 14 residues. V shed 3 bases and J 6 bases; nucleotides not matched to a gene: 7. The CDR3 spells CASSSPGQGGEQYF. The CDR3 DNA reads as TGTGCCAGCAGCTCCCCGGGACAGGGCGGCGAGCAGTACTTC. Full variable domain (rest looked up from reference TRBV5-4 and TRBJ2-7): ETGVTQSPTHLIKTRGQQVTLRCSSQSGHNTVSWYQQALGQGPQFIFQYYREEENGRGNFPPRFSGLQFPNYSSELNVNALELDDSALYLCASSSPGQGGEQYFGPGTRLTVT.

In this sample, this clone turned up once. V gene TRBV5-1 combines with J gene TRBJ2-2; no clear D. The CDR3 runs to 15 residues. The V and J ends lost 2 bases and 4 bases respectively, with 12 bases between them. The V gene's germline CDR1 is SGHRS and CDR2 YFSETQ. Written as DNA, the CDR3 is TGCGCCAGCAGCTTCCAACCACGCGGCACCGGGGAGCTGTTTTTT. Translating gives CASSFQPRGTGELFF.

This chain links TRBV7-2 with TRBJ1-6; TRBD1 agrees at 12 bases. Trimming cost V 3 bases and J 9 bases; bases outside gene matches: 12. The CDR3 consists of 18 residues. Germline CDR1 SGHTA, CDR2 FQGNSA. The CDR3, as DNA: TGTGCCAGCAGCTTTCGCTCCGGGACAGGGGGCTTAAGTTCACCCCTCCACTTT. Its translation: CASSFRSGTGGLSSPLHF. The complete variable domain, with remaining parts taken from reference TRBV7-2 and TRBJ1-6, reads GAGVSQSPSNKVTEKGKDVELRCDPISGHTALYWYRQSLGQGLEFLIYFQGNSAPDKSGLPSDRFSAERTGGSVSTLTIQRTQQEDSAVYLCASSFRSGTGGLSSPLHFGNGTRLTVT.